The present entry profiles one T cell receptor beta chain with its context. The sample belongs to a study of blood T cell repertoires in COVID-19. The wider study: Nucleic acid was either cDNA or gDNA, and it came from T cells, B-cell-depleted T cells, or PBMCs.

Participants were aged roughly 18 to 89 years, lived in 20 to 25 US areas, and enrolled virtually. Categorization into cohorts depended on clinical history that participants reported. The method was immunoSEQ multiplex PCR; TCRdb's version includes in-frame clones alone and lacks a portion of them. The profile shows fewer than 250,000 clones, about 85% of them singletons. Sequenced sample: PBMCs or T cells enriched from blood (not recorded which). The TCR comes from a woman in her thirties or forties in a cohort exposed to, infected with or recovered from COVID-19 (not recorded which).

The CDR3 coding sequence is TGCGCCAGCAGCCAAGATGCCACTGGCAGGTGGCCCCAGCATTTT. It codes for CASSQDATGRWPQHF. J is TRBJ1-5 and V is TRBV4-3, with unresolved D. V was clipped by 0 bases and J by 9 bases, with 15 bases between them. The germline V gene encodes CDR1 LGHNA and CDR2 YSLEER. The CDR3 contains 15 residues.